This T cell receptor beta chain was sequenced during a study of T cells in Graves' hyperthyroidism and ophthalmopathy. Points from the study as a whole: Researchers found most expanded thyroid clonotypes above 0.001 in blood as well. A model using 13 V-J features told ophthalmopathy apart from stable hyperthyroidism.

Not enrolled were patients with uncontrolled infection, other autoimmune disease, pregnancy or lactation. Diagnoses were made from clinical symptoms, serum measures (thyroxine and TRAb), thyroid ultrasound and orbital computed tomography. To note about this clonotype: As yet, its antigen is unknown.

There are 15 residues in the CDR3. CDR1 is SNHLY and CDR2 is FYNNEI in the germline V gene. The V and J ends lost 2 bases and 4 bases respectively, with 12 bases between them. It was RNA transcripts that yielded the amplified TCR beta CDR3 regions. The study used the HTBI primer set for a first-round RT-PCR of the TCR CDR3. MiXCR was run by TCRdb on the multiplex PCR reads, yielding one entry per CDR3 protein. The sample lists about 290,000 distinct CDR3 sequences; roughly 15% were seen once. Material for sequencing was blood. The chain combines TRBV2 with TRBJ1-5; D not certain. This sequence was found in a man younger than 40 with Graves' hyperthyroidism. The CDR3 region has the DNA TGTGCCAGCAGTGAAAGGTCGACCGGTAATCAGCCCCAGCATTTT. Translated, it gives CASSERSTGNQPQHF.